This T cell receptor (beta chain) appears in the sequencing data of a study of OX40 agonist ivuxolimab in advanced cancers. Regarding the complete study: Ivuxolimab was a fully human IgG2 agonistic monoclonal antibody targeting the costimulatory receptor OX40 (CD134). Intravenous ivuxolimab was administered to patients every 2 weeks at six dose levels: 0.01, 0.1, 0.3, 1.5, 3 and 10 mg/kg. The point of sequencing TCRbeta in the periphery was to test whether ivuxolimab changed TCR sequence diversity and drove clonal T-cell expansion. Partial responses occurred in three dose-escalation patients, of whom one had hepatocellular carcinoma and two had cutaneous melanoma. The paper reports the monotherapy dose-escalation portion (N ≈ 50 patients) of the phase I ivuxolimab trial. Of the 50 to 55 patients in dose escalation, around 19 had hepatocellular carcinoma, roughly 15 had melanoma, 9 had renal cell carcinoma and 9 had head and neck cancer. In the dose-escalation cohort, around four fifths of patients were male, and the mean age was 60 years with a range of roughly 20 to 79. Patients were allowed to have had prior anti-PD-1, anti-PD-L1 or anti-CTLA-4 therapy, and around two fifths of the dose-escalation patients had been treated with checkpoint inhibitors. Study-level results and caveats: At doses of 0.1 to 3.0 mg/kg, clonal expansion of both CD4+ and CD8+ T cells in blood was seen between baseline and week 6. After ivuxolimab, CD8+ T cells had more expanded clones than CD4+ T cells on average. The antigen specificity of the clonally expanded peripheral T cells was not determined. Low levels of normalized T-cell clonal expansion were also seen in some patients who did not respond. In the 0.1-3.0 mg/kg groups, partial responders had among the lowest normalized peripheral clonal expansion, particularly in CD8+ T cells.

Genomic DNA was extracted from sorted cells for sequencing of the TCRbeta CDR3 region. The immunoSEQ Assay was used for sequencing of TCRbeta CDR3 regions. TCRdb carries this immuneACCESS record with in-frame sequences only. Its versions omit some clonotypes, under half of them owing to an unresolved V gene in the studies checked, with the rest unexplained. The sample table shows 25,000 to 30,000 clones, and about four fifths are seen once. The ten biggest clones cover around 10% of the sample. Its CDR3 holds 13 amino acids, cysteine through phenylalanine. Here the CDR3 DNA is all that survives: 39 bases in frame from base 1. CDR1 and CDR2, looked up from the germline V gene, are MNHEY and SVGAGI. Trimming costs V 6 bases and J 8 bases, and their ends lie 14 bases apart. The trial excluded patients who had a history of autoimmune disease or who were on systemic immunosuppression. In every dose cohort, peripheral blood was drawn for TCR sequencing at baseline, cycle 4 day 1, and cycle 7 day 1. Samples were obtained from an open-label, multicenter, first-in-human phase I dose-escalation trial of ivuxolimab. Adults with locally advanced or metastatic melanoma, renal cell, hepatocellular, or head and neck squamous cell carcinoma were enrolled in the trial. Before TCR sequencing, CD4+ and CD8+ T cells were separately sorted from peripheral blood.

Worth noting for this clone: The clone's antigen remains unknown. Within one base of it there is no much larger clone, and no base qualities were kept.

The receptor's source is an adult with an advanced solid tumor such as melanoma, head and neck, liver or kidney cancer. Specimen: CD4+ or CD8+ T cells sorted from blood, collected in a trial of the OX40 agonist ivuxolimab. The chain couples TRBV6-5 to TRBJ2-1; the D gene is possibly TRBD1 or TRBD2, each agreeing over 5 bases. CDR3 region: CASSRDVGDEQFF. In nucleotide form, the sequence is TGTGCCAGCAGCCGGGACGTAGGAGATGAGCAGTTCTTC.